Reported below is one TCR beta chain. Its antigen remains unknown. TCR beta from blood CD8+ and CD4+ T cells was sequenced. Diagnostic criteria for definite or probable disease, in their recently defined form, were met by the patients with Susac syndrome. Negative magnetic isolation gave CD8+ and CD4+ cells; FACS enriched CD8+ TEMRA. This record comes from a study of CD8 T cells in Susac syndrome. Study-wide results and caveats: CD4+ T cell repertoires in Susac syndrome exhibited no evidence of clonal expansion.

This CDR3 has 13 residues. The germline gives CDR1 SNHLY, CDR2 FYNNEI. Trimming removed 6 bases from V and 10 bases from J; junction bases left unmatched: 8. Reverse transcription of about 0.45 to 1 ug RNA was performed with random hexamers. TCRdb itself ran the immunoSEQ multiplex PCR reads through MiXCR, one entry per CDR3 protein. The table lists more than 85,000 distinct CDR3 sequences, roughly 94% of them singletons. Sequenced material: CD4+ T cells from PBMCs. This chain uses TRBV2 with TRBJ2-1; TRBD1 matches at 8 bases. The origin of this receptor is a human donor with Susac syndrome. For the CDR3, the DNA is TGTGCCAGCAGAGACGACAGGGGTTTGGAGCAGTTCTTC. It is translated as CASRDDRGLEQFF.